These 32 T cell receptor beta chains were sequenced from one sample in a study of blood T cell repertoires in COVID-19. The method was immunoSEQ multiplex PCR; TCRdb's version includes in-frame clones alone and lacks a portion of them. The sample consists of some 150,000 clones, 80% to 90% of them appearing once. Input material: peripheral blood. These TCRs come from a woman between 40 and 50 years old with acute or convalescent COVID-19.

The chain employs TRBV6-2 or TRBV6-3 and TRBJ2-7, with D possibly matching TRBD1 (6 bases). V was pared by 4 bases and J by 5 bases, with 21 bases between. Germline V lookup: CDR1 MNHEY, CDR2 SVGEGT. The length of the CDR3 is 16 residues. The CDR3 DNA is TGTGCCAGCAGTTCATCCGGGACACTTAAGTCCAACGAGCAGTACTTC. It is translated as CASSSSGTLKSNEQYF.

The rearrangement links TRBV28 to TRBJ1-2; a possible D gene is TRBD1 (5 bases). This CDR3 spans 13 amino acids. The V and J ends lost 2 bases and 4 bases respectively, with 8 bases between them. Germline-derived CDR1 and CDR2 are MDHEN and SYDVKM. Here the CDR3 reads CASSLAGSYGYTF. In DNA form, the CDR3 reads TGTGCCAGCAGTTTAGCAGGGTCCTATGGCTACACCTTC.

The chain combines TRBV11-2 with TRBJ2-7, with 10 bases matching TRBD2. The CDR3 is 16 residues long. V trimming: 3 bases; J trimming: 7 bases; junction bases outside the gene matches: 12. Germline V gene sequence: CDR1 SGHAT, CDR2 FQNNGV. CDR3 bases: TGTGCCAGCAGCTTTAGCCTAGCGGGGGCCGCTTGGGAGCAGTACTTC. Translation: CASSFSLAGAAWEQYF.

This sequence joins TRBV7-9 and TRBJ2-7; possible D gene TRBD2, 5 bases. The CDR3 consists of 11 residues. The germline CDR1 and CDR2 sequences are SEHNR and FQNEAQ (reference sequence). V shed 11 bases and J shed 3 bases, with 11 bases lying between them. The CDR3 region is CAVQRVYEQYF. CDR3 bases: TGTGCCGTGCAGAGGGTCTACGAGCAGTACTTC.

This clone came up once. The chain recombines TRBV7-9 with TRBJ2-7; 7 bases fit TRBD1. V lost 4 bases and J lost 6; bases outside the gene matches: 3. Germline values: CDR1 SEHNR, CDR2 FQNEAQ (reference sequence). The length of the CDR3 is 12 residues. CDR3 sequence (DNA): TGTGCCAGCAGCTGGACAGGATCCGAGCAGTACTTC. Translation gives CASSWTGSEQYF.

This chain connects TRBV28 to TRBJ2-7; 13 nucleotides align to TRBD2. The CDR3 extends over 15 amino acids. Trimming at V came to 5 bases and at J to 2 bases, leaving 3 bases not matched to a gene. Germline lookup yields CDR1 MDHEN and CDR2 SYDVKM. This CDR3 reads CASSVTSGGAYEQYF. DNA for the CDR3: TGTGCCAGCAGTGTCACTAGCGGGGGGGCCTACGAGCAGTACTTC.

This clone has just one count. This chain joins TRBV7-9 and TRBJ2-1, with 7 bases matching TRBD2. The V and J ends lost 1 base and 5 bases, in that order; junction bases with no gene match: 5. This CDR3 region has 15 residues. Germline V CDR1 and CDR2: SEHNR, FQNEAQ (reference sequence). Here the CDR3 DNA reads TGTGCCAGCAGCTTAGGAGCGGGAATGAACAATGAGCAGTTCTTC. Its protein is CASSLGAGMNNEQFF.

V usage is TRBV9 and J usage is TRBJ1-2; no clear D. The V and J ends lost 0 bases and 2 bases respectively, with 11 bases between them. The CDR3 runs 15 residues. Germline CDR1 and CDR2: SGDLS and YYNGEE. The CDR3 region is CASSVAPRENYGYTF. The CDR3, as DNA: TGTGCCAGCAGCGTAGCTCCACGAGAGAACTATGGCTACACCTTC.

The chain combines TRBV29-1 with TRBJ2-7, with a possible D match to TRBD1 (6 bases). V was trimmed by 7 bases and J by 3 bases, leaving 13 bases between them. This CDR3 contains 12 residues. Germline V gene data show CDR1 as SQVTM and CDR2 as ANQGSEA. CDR3 nucleotides: TGCAGCGCCTCTACAGGGTACTACGAGCAGTACTTC. Protein sequence: CSASTGYYEQYF.

This chain links TRBV2 with TRBJ2-3; 14 positions agree with TRBD2. The V gene end was trimmed by 8 bases and the J gene end by 6 bases; junction bases not matched to a gene: 7. Germline CDR1 SNHLY, CDR2 FYNNEI. This CDR3 has 15 residues. CDR3 residues: CASGTSGRPQDTQYF. The CDR3 nucleotides read TGTGCCAGCGGGACTAGCGGGAGACCCCAGGATACGCAGTATTTT.

The rearrangement uses TRBV3-1 (or the pseudogene TRBV3-2) and TRBJ2-2; perhaps TRBD2 as D (5 bases). V gave up 4 bases and J gave up 3 bases, with 9 bases separating them. The CDR3 is made up of 14 amino acids. CDR1 and CDR2 (germline): LGHDT, YNNKEL (reference sequence). CDR3 in DNA: TGTGCCAGCAGCCTCGGACTTGACACCGGGGAGCTGTTTTTT. This codes for CASSLGLDTGELFF.

The chain recombines TRBV28 with TRBJ1-4, with D possibly TRBD1 on 6 matching bases. Germline assignment: CDR1 MDHEN and CDR2 SYDVKM. This CDR3 has 12 amino acids. V was cut by 8 bases and J by 5 bases, with 9 bases left in between. DNA of the CDR3: TGTGCCAGCTGTACAGGGAATGAAAAACTGTTTTTT. Translated, it gives CASCTGNEKLFF.

The rearrangement joins TRBV7-8 to TRBJ1-2, with D unresolved. This CDR3 has 16 residues. Germline values: CDR1 SGHVS, CDR2 FQNEAQ. V lost 5 bases and J 8 bases, leaving 24 bases between the germline ends. CDR3 in DNA: TGTGCCAGCAGCCGGCGGTTGGCGGGCTTCACCTGGGGCTACACCTTC. The encoded protein is CASSRRLAGFTWGYTF.

This chain connects TRBV6-2 or TRBV6-3 to TRBJ1-1, with D possibly TRBD1 on 6 matching bases. The CDR3 sequence is 16 residues long. The V end was cut by 0 bases, the J end by 2 bases, with 13 bases between. Per the germline V gene, CDR1 is MNHEY and CDR2 is SVGEGT. The CDR3 here is CASSYSRRGRNTEAFF. Here the CDR3 DNA reads TGTGCCAGCAGTTACTCGAGGCGGGGGCGCAACACTGAAGCTTTCTTT.

The DNA of the CDR3 is TGTGCCAGCAGCCAAGATCTTCAGGCTGAAGCTTTCTTT. It codes for CASSQDLQAEAFF. The chain employs TRBV3-1 (or the pseudogene TRBV3-2) and TRBJ1-1; D ambiguous. The V end was cut by 0 bases, the J end by 6 bases, with 8 bases between. The length of the CDR3 is 13 residues. The germline CDR1 and CDR2 sequences are LGHDT and YNNKEL (reference sequence).

The rearrangement joins TRBV24-1 to TRBJ2-3; 12 positions match TRBD2. The germline gives CDR1 KGHDR, CDR2 SFDVKD. This CDR3 contains 16 residues. Trimming took 4 bases from V and 6 from J; bases not matched to a gene: 7. Here the CDR3 DNA reads TGTGCCACCAGTGACTCGACTAGCGGGAGCGGGGATACGCAGTATTTT. It codes for CATSDSTSGSGDTQYF.

The chain couples TRBV18 to TRBJ1-2; unclear D gene. The CDR3 is made up of 14 amino acids. Germline V gene data show CDR1 as KGHSH and CDR2 as LQKENI. V lost 1 base and J 0 bases, leaving 6 bases between the germline ends. The CDR3 DNA is TGTGCCAGCTCACCACAGCATACTAACTATGGCTACACCTTC. It codes for CASSPQHTNYGYTF.

This chain joins TRBV20-1 and TRBJ2-7, with D perhaps TRBD2 (5 bases). CDR1 is DFQATT and CDR2 is SNEGSKA in the germline V gene (reference sequence). Trimming cost V 3 bases and J 0 bases, with 15 bases left between them. CDR3 length equals 15 residues. The CDR3 loop reads CSASLGLESSYEQYF. As DNA, the CDR3 is TGCAGTGCTAGTCTCGGACTTGAGAGCTCCTACGAGCAGTACTTC.

This chain joins TRBV6-1 and TRBJ2-1; perhaps TRBD2 as D (6 bases). V lost 2 bases to trimming and J lost 10 bases, with 24 bases between them. CDR3 length: 17 amino acids. Germline values: CDR1 MNHNS, CDR2 SASEGT. CDR3 sequence: CASSEKGTLAPEREQFF. CDR3 DNA sequence: TGTGCCAGCAGTGAAAAAGGGACTCTCGCCCCAGAAAGAGAGCAGTTCTTC.

This clone was seen a single time. V gene TRBV11-2 combines with J gene TRBJ2-5; 7 positions match TRBD2. V dropped 7 bases and J dropped 5; count of bases not matched to a gene: 7. This CDR3 comprises 13 residues. CDR1 SGHAT and CDR2 FQNNGV come from the germline V gene. The CDR3 DNA is TGTGCCAGCAACCCCCGGGGAGGGGAGACCCAGTACTTC. Translation: CASNPRGGETQYF.

V usage is TRBV7-3 and J usage is TRBJ2-1; 13 bases match TRBD2. J gave up 4 bases and V 4 bases, and 1 base lay outside the gene matches. Germline lookup yields CDR1 SGHTA and CDR2 FQGTGA. The CDR3 spans 15 residues. The CDR3 coding sequence is TGTGCCAGCAGCTGGGGACTAGCGGGGTACAATGAGCAGTTCTTC. Its translation is CASSWGLAGYNEQFF.

Notes on this clone: In the same sample, other DNA sequences code for this CDR3. The DNA of the CDR3 is TGTGCCAGCAGTTTACAGGGATACACTGAAGCTTTCTTT. Encoded protein: CASSLQGYTEAFF. The chain is built from TRBV12-3 or TRBV12-4 and TRBJ1-1; tentative D call: TRBD1 (5 bases). V was cut by 2 bases and J by 3 bases, with 7 bases left in between. The CDR3 covers 13 residues.

CDR3 DNA: TGTGCCAGCAGACAGGGATTTGAGAATTCACCCCTCCACTTT. Translation gives CASRQGFENSPLHF. The chain has TRBV6-5 and TRBJ1-6; D might be TRBD1 (6 bases). Deletions cut 6 bases from V and 7 bases from J, with 13 bases between. Looked up from germline, CDR1 is MNHEY and CDR2 is SVGAGI. The CDR3 spans 14 residues.

This clone was seen only once. The CDR3 spells CACPRTGKNGGELFF. The DNA for the CDR3 is TGTGCCTGTCCTCGGACAGGAAAAAACGGGGGGGAGCTGTTTTTT. The chain uses TRBV30 and TRBJ2-2, with TRBD1 matching 7 bases. Germline V gives CDR1 GTSNPN, CDR2 SVGIG (reference sequence). The CDR3 covers 15 residues. Trimming took 6 bases from V and 8 from J; bases not matched to a gene: 15.

This clone was found a few times. The rearrangement joins TRBV3-1 (or the pseudogene TRBV3-2) to TRBJ1-6; D unresolved. Germline values: CDR1 LGHDT, CDR2 YNNKEL (reference sequence). The CDR3 contains 17 residues. Between the trimmed V and J ends, which lost 0 bases and 3 bases, there was a span of 12 bases. CDR3 bases: TGTGCCAGCAGCCAAGATCTTTGGGCAGACTATAATTCACCCCTCCACTTT. Translating it yields CASSQDLWADYNSPLHF.

The rearrangement uses TRBV29-1 and TRBJ1-2; maybe TRBD1 (6 bases). Germline-derived CDR1 and CDR2 are SQVTM and ANQGSEA. This CDR3 is 14 amino acids long. V dropped 6 bases and J dropped 1 base, with 15 bases sitting between them. The CDR3 loop reads CSVHDRILNYGYTF. CDR3 DNA: TGCAGCGTCCATGACAGGATCCTTAACTATGGCTACACCTTC.

This chain links TRBV5-4 with TRBJ1-1; TRBD1 aligns across 7 bases. The CDR3 spans 16 residues. Germline V lookup: CDR1 SGHNT, CDR2 YYREEE (reference sequence). V was pared by 0 bases and J by 8 bases, with 13 bases of the junction left unmatched. The CDR3 DNA sequence: TGTGCCAGCAGCTTGGTTGCCTGGGACAGAAGAATAGAAGCTTTCTTT. It encodes CASSLVAWDRRIEAFF.

This clone was found a few times. The genes are TRBV5-6 and TRBJ2-7; D is undetermined. Germline loops: CDR1 SGHDT, CDR2 YYEEEE. Trimming took 0 bases from V and 4 from J, leaving 5 bases between them. The CDR3 runs 12 residues. The CDR3: CASSLAPYEQYF. In DNA form, the CDR3 reads TGTGCCAGCAGCTTGGCCCCTTACGAGCAGTACTTC.

The chain combines TRBV24-1 with TRBJ2-3, with 15 bases lining up with TRBD2. Trimming cost V 4 bases and J 5 bases; bases outside gene matches: 6. Germline CDR1 is KGHDR and CDR2 is SFDVKD. CDR3 length equals 17 residues. The CDR3 region has the DNA TGTGCCACCAGTGACCGGACTAGCGGGAGGGCCAGAGATACGCAGTATTTT. This gives the protein CATSDRTSGRARDTQYF.

This clone was seen just once. This chain joins TRBV2 and TRBJ2-1; 13 bases align to TRBD2. There are 14 residues in the CDR3. Germline assignment: CDR1 SNHLY and CDR2 FYNNEI. The junction had 5 bases not matched to a gene; V was cut back by 8 bases and J by 7 bases. CDR3 nucleotides: TGTGCCAGCCTGGGGACTAGCGGGATTAATGAGCAGTTCTTC. This gives the protein CASLGTSGINEQFF.

This sequence joins TRBV19 and TRBJ1-6, with D unclear. The CDR3 contains 17 residues. Trimming removed 0 bases from V and 0 bases from J, with 9 bases in between. CDR1 is LNHDA, CDR2 SQIVND, per germline (reference sequence). CDR3 nucleotides: TGTGCCAGTAGTATAGATACTTGGAGCTCCTATAATTCACCCCTCCACTTT. Protein product: CASSIDTWSSYNSPLHF. The variable domain in full, completed from reference TRBV19 and TRBJ1-6, reads DGGITQSPKYLFRKEGQNVTLSCEQNLNHDAMYWYRQDPGQGLRLIYYSQIVNDFQKGDIAEGYSVSREKKESFPLTVTSAQKNPTAFYLCASSIDTWSSYNSPLHFGNGTRLTVT.

V usage is TRBV12-3 or TRBV12-4 and J usage is TRBJ1-2, with D perhaps TRBD1 (5 bases). V shed 6 bases and J shed 7 bases, with 15 bases lying between them. The CDR3 has 13 residues. The CDR3: CASRPPGERGYTF. CDR3 sequence (DNA): TGTGCCAGCAGACCACCGGGGGAACGTGGCTACACCTTC.